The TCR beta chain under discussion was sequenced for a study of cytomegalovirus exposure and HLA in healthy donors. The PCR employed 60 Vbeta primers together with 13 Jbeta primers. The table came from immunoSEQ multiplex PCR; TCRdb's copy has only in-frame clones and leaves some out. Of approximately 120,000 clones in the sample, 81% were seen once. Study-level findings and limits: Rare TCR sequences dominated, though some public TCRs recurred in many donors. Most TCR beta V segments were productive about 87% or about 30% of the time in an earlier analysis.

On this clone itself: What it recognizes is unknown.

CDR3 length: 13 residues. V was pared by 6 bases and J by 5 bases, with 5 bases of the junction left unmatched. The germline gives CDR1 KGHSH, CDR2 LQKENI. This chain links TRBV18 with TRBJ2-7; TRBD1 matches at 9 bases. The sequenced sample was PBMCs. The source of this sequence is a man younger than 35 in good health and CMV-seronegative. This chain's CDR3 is CASSRTGENEQYF. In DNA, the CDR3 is TGTGCCAGCTCTCGGACAGGGGAGAACGAGCAGTACTTC.